What follows is one T cell receptor beta chain and its context. These data come from a study of cytomegalovirus exposure and HLA in healthy donors. In the study overall: Early on, a data release was issued that held some 85 million unique TCRs from HLA-typed donors.

Germline V gives CDR1 SGHAT, CDR2 FQNNGV. This CDR3 has 15 residues. Unmatched junction bases numbered 6, after V lost 5 bases and J lost 2 bases. 60 Vbeta and 13 Jbeta primers were used in PCR. Sequenced by immunoSEQ multiplex PCR; TCRdb stores in-frame clones only, minus some. This sample has 79,000 or so clones, with 65% to 75% found just once. The gene calls are TRBV11-2 and TRBJ2-7; TRBD2 matches 10 bases. The origin of this receptor is a woman aged 40 to 50 in good health and CMV-seropositive. The sequenced sample was PBMCs. Here the CDR3 DNA reads TGTGCCAGCAGCGAAGGACTAGCGGTGACCTACGAGCAGTACTTC. Translating it yields CASSEGLAVTYEQYF.